These T cell receptor beta chains were read from a single sample in a study of blood T cell repertoires in COVID-19. This table comes from immunoSEQ multiplex PCR, and its TCRdb copy is limited to in-frame clones, with some not included. The sample yields some 280,000 clones, around 86% seen once. The sequencing sample was made of peripheral blood. These receptors were taken from a woman between 25 and 40 years old with active or convalescent COVID-19. CDR3s include the opening cysteine and the closing phenylalanine or tryptophan. The order of the fields is D gene, J gene, V gene, clone size, CDR3 protein, CDR3 DNA. The D gene is left open where the match is weak. Not all rows give a size; the values are once, few, many and, for expanded clones, a class.

- | TRBJ1-1 | TRBV3-1/TRBV3-2 | - | CASSHDAVQGNTEAFF | TGTGCCAGCAGCCATGACGCGGTACAGGGCAACACTGAAGCTTTCTTT
- | TRBJ1-1 | TRBV20-1 | - | CSASGRTEAFF | TGCAGTGCATCAGGGCGAACTGAAGCTTTCTTT
- | TRBJ2-7 | TRBV19 | - | CASRTTFPPYEQYF | TGTGCCAGTCGAACGACATTTCCCCCCTACGAGCAGTACTTC
TRBD1 | TRBJ1-1 | TRBV5-4 | - | CASSSGQGAPNTEAFF | TGTGCCAGCAGCTCCGGACAGGGGGCGCCGAACACTGAAGCTTTCTTT
- | TRBJ2-3 | TRBV19 | - | CASSIRDTQYF | TGTGCCAGTAGTATTCGAGATACGCAGTATTTT
- | TRBJ1-1 | TRBV15 | - | CATSRDNTAGNTEAFF | TGTGCCACCAGCAGAGATAATACTGCCGGGAACACTGAAGCTTTCTTT
- | TRBJ1-2 | TRBV28 | - | CASSFRGADGYTF | TGTGCCAGCAGTTTTCGGGGGGCGGATGGCTACACCTTC
TRBD2 | TRBJ2-3 | TRBV9 | - | CASSSTGTRLVADTQYF | TGTGCCAGCAGCTCCACCGGGACTAGATTGGTAGCAGATACGCAGTATTTT
- | TRBJ1-1 | TRBV27 | - | CASSPGGGRGVFF | TGTGCCAGCAGTCCTGGGGGGGGAAGAGGTGTTTTCTTT
- | TRBJ2-1 | TRBV29-1 | - | CSVDPTTNNEQFF | TGCAGCGTTGACCCAACAACTAACAATGAGCAGTTCTTC
- | TRBJ1-4 | TRBV28 | once | CASSSRYEKLFF | TGTGCCAGCAGTTCCCGTTATGAAAAACTGTTTTTT
TRBD1 | TRBJ1-1 | TRBV15 | - | CATSTDRATEAFF | TGTGCCACCAGCACTGACAGGGCGACTGAAGCTTTCTTT
TRBD1 | TRBJ1-6 | TRBV5-1 | - | CASSSDRGNSPLHF | TGCGCCAGCAGCTCTGACAGGGGTAATTCACCCCTCCACTTT
- | TRBJ1-6 | TRBV6-5 | once | CASSYAHGKNSPLHF | TGTGCCAGCAGTTACGCCCACGGGAAAAATTCACCCCTCCACTTT
- | TRBJ2-6 | TRBV27 | - | CASSLSGANVLTF | TGTGCCAGCAGCCTATCTGGGGCCAACGTCCTGACTTTC
- | TRBJ2-3 | TRBV30 | - | CAWSSGTDTQYF | TGTGCCTGGAGTTCCGGCACAGATACGCAGTATTTT
TRBD1 | TRBJ1-4 | TRBV18 | - | CASSLGTAATNEKLFF | TGTGCCAGCTCACTGGGGACAGCTGCAACTAATGAAAAACTGTTTTTT
- | TRBJ1-1 | TRBV18 | few | CASSPRQGFEHTEAFF | TGTGCCAGCTCACCAAGGCAGGGATTCGAGCACACTGAAGCTTTCTTT
- | TRBJ1-1 | TRBV18 | - | CASSPPSGLGTEAFF | TGTGCCAGCTCACCACCCTCCGGACTCGGAACTGAAGCTTTCTTT
- | TRBJ2-5 | TRBV6-5 | - | CASNPGQLETQYF | TGTGCCAGCAACCCGGGACAACTGGAGACCCAGTACTTC
TRBD1 | TRBJ1-6 | TRBV27 | - | CAGSLSTGGSYNSPLHF | TGTGCCGGCAGTTTATCGACAGGGGGCTCCTATAATTCACCCCTCCACTTT
- | TRBJ1-2 | TRBV5-1 | - | CATRDTEGYTF | TGCGCCACCCGGGACACAGAGGGCTACACCTTC
TRBD2 | TRBJ2-1 | TRBV5-1 | - | CASSSAIIAGGRDEQFF | TGCGCCAGCAGCTCCGCGATCATAGCGGGGGGGCGGGACGAGCAGTTCTTC
TRBD1 | TRBJ2-3 | TRBV7-2 | - | CASSLEQGGTDTQYF | TGTGCCAGCAGCTTAGAACAGGGGGGCACAGATACGCAGTATTTT
TRBD1 | TRBJ1-2 | TRBV5-1 | - | CASSLGQGASHGYTF | TGCGCCAGCAGCTTAGGCCAGGGGGCATCGCATGGCTACACCTTC
TRBD1 | TRBJ1-6 | TRBV6-2/TRBV6-3 | - | CASSKTGGSSPLHF | TGTGCCAGCAGCAAAACAGGGGGCAGTTCACCCCTCCACTTT
TRBD2 | TRBJ2-7 | TRBV6-2/TRBV6-3 | - | CASSYGLAQHLYEQYF | TGTGCCAGCAGTTACGGACTAGCGCAACACCTCTACGAGCAGTACTTC
- | TRBJ1-6 | TRBV24-1 | - | CATRRTANSPLHF | TGTGCCACCAGGAGGACAGCAAATTCACCCCTCCACTTT
TRBD2 | TRBJ2-1 | TRBV6-4 | many | CASSDGRGGPANEQFF | TGTGCCAGCAGTGACGGTCGGGGGGGCCCTGCAAATGAGCAGTTCTTC
- | TRBJ1-1 | TRBV12-3/TRBV12-4 | - | CASSFLIGTEAFF | TGTGCCAGCAGTTTTTTAATCGGCACTGAAGCTTTCTTT
TRBD2 | TRBJ2-5 | TRBV3-1/TRBV3-2 | once | CASSQGASGGEETQYF | TGTGCCAGCAGCCAAGGGGCTAGCGGGGGGGAGGAGACCCAGTACTTC
TRBD1 | TRBJ1-1 | TRBV28 | - | CASSGGTGYAEAFF | TGTGCCAGCAGTGGTGGGACAGGGTACGCTGAAGCTTTCTTT